A selection of T cell receptor beta chains follows, all from one sample in a study of CD8+CD57+ T cells in acquired aplastic anemia. TCRdb itself ran the reads through MiXCR, one entry per CDR3 protein. The data contain roughly 280,000 distinct CDR3 sequences, 45% to 65% of them singletons. Input material: sorted CD4+, CD8+, or CD8+CD57+ T cells (not recorded which) from PBMCs. The receptors were sampled from a human donor with aplastic anemia. Each CDR3 is given with its conserved first and last residue. A D gene is named only where the DNA matches it firmly. Some rows have no size entry. The others give once, few or many, or a class for an expanded clone.

d_call	v_call	j_call	clone_size	cdr3_aa	cdr3_nt
-	TRBV7-9	TRBJ2-2	many	CASSPPADGELFF	TGTGCCAGCAGCCCCCCGGCGGACGGGGAGCTGTTTTTT
TRBD1	TRBV19	TRBJ1-2	-	CASSRQGNTGVYGYTF	TGTGCCAGTAGTCGACAGGGGAACACCGGGGTCTATGGCTACACCTTC
-	TRBV6-4	TRBJ2-1	-	CASSGDDRNEQFF	TGTGCCAGCAGCGGGGACGACAGGAATGAGCAGTTCTTC
-	TRBV12-3/TRBV12-4	TRBJ2-3	many	CASSLGGSGRVDTQYF	TGTGCCAGCAGTTTAGGAGGGTCAGGGCGGGTAGATACGCAGTATTTT
TRBD1	TRBV29-1	TRBJ1-2	once	CSVSTDRGKYGYTF	TGCAGCGTTAGCACCGACAGGGGGAAATATGGCTACACCTTC
-	TRBV7-9	TRBJ2-1	-	CASSFEANEQFF	TGTGCCAGCAGCTTCGAAGCGAATGAGCAGTTCTTC
-	TRBV6-5	TRBJ2-5	-	CASSYGGEETQYF	TGTGCCAGCAGTTACGGCGGGGAAGAGACCCAGTACTTC
TRBD1	TRBV19	TRBJ1-3	-	CASSKGTGSAGNTIYF	TGTGCCAGTAGCAAAGGGACAGGGTCGGCAGGAAACACCATATATTTT
TRBD2	TRBV6-1	TRBJ2-7	many	CASRPSSGEQYF	TGTGCCAGCAGACCATCTAGCGGCGAGCAGTACTTC
TRBD2	TRBV15	TRBJ2-1	-	CATASGGYNEQFF	TGTGCCACCGCAAGCGGGGGCTACAATGAGCAGTTCTTC
-	TRBV29-1	TRBJ1-2	few	CSVEDSNYGYTF	TGCAGCGTTGAAGACAGTAACTATGGCTACACCTTC
-	TRBV3-1	TRBJ2-7	-	CASSQGMVIYEQYF	TGTGCCAGCAGCCAAGGCATGGTGATCTACGAGCAGTACTTC
-	TRBV2	TRBJ1-2	once	CASSQQTRGRDGYTF	TGTGCCAGCAGTCAGCAGACGAGGGGCCGGGATGGCTACACCTTC
TRBD1	TRBV29-1	TRBJ2-1	-	CSVGAGGYNEQFF	TGCAGCGTAGGCGCAGGGGGCTACAATGAGCAGTTCTTC
TRBD1	TRBV5-6	TRBJ1-1	-	CASSLPGQGNGNTEAFF	TGTGCCAGCAGCTTGCCGGGACAGGGGAACGGAAACACTGAAGCTTTCTTT
-	TRBV5-8	TRBJ2-7	many	CASSSDTDSTHGF	TGTGCCAGCAGCTCCGACACCGACAGCACCCACGGCTTC
-	TRBV4-1	TRBJ2-7	many	CASSQGTYYEQYF	TGCGCCAGCAGCCAAGGGACGTACTACGAGCAGTACTTC
-	TRBV15	TRBJ1-5	-	CATSRDPGGHQPQHF	TGTGCCACCAGCAGAGATCCCGGGGGCCACCAGCCCCAGCATTTT
TRBD1	TRBV12-3/TRBV12-4	TRBJ2-2	once	CASRPDRGRSTGELFF	TGTGCCAGCAGGCCCGACAGGGGAAGGAGCACCGGGGAGCTGTTTTTT
-	TRBV12-3/TRBV12-4	TRBJ1-2	many	CASSTPLENYGYTF	TGTGCCAGCAGTACCCCCCTGGAGAACTATGGCTACACCTTC
-	TRBV29-1	TRBJ1-1	-	CSVEDTVHVSGFF	TGCAGCGTTGAAGACACAGTGCACGTCTCAGGTTTCTTT
TRBD1	TRBV15	TRBJ1-2	-	CATSRDPTGGCGYTF	TGTGCCACCAGCAGAGATCCAACAGGGGGCTGTGGCTACACCTTC
TRBD2	TRBV13	TRBJ2-7	many	CASSLPAPLVEWGGGYEQYF	TGTGCCAGCAGCTTACCGGCCCCTCTCGTGGAATGGGGGGGAGGCTACGAGCAGTACTTC
TRBD2	TRBV5-1	TRBJ2-2	-	CASSSSGGQFF	TGCGCCAGCAGCTCCTCGGGGGGGCAGTTTTTT
TRBD2	TRBV7-3	TRBJ2-1	-	CASRQGLAGGNEQFF	TGTGCCAGCAGGCAAGGACTAGCGGGAGGAAATGAGCAGTTCTTC
-	TRBV10-3	TRBJ1-3	once	CAISGGSGNTIYF	TGTGCCATCAGTGGAGGATCTGGAAACACCATATATTTT
-	TRBV12-3/TRBV12-4	TRBJ1-5	-	CASSLAGDQPQHF	TGTGCCAGCAGTTTAGCCGGGGATCAGCCCCAGCATTTT